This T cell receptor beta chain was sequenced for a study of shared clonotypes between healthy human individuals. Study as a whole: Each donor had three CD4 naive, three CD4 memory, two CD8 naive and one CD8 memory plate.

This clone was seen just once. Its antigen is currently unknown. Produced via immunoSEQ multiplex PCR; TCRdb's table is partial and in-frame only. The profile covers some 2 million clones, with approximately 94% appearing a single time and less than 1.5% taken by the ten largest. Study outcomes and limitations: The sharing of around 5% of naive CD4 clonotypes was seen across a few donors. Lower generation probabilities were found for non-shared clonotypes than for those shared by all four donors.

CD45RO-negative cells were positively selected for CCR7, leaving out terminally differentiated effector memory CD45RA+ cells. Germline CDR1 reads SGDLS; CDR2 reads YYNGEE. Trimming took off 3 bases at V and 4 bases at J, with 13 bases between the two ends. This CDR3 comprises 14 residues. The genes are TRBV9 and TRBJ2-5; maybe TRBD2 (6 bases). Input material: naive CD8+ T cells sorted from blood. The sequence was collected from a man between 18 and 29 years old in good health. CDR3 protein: CASSGGIGVETQYF. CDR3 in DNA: TGTGCCAGCAGCGGCGGGATAGGAGTAGAGACCCAGTACTTC.